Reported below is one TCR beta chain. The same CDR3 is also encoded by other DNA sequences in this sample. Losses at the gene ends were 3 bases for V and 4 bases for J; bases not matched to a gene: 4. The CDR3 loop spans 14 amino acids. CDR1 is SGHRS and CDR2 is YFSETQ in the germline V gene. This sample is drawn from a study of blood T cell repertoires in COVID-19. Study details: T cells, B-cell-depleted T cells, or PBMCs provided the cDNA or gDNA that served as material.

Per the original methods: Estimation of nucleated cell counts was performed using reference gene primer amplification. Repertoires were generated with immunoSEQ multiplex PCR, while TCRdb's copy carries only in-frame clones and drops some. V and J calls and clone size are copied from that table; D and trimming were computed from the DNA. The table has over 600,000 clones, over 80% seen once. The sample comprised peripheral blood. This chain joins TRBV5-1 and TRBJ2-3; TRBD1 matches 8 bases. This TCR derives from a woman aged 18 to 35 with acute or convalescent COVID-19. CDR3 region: CASSSGQGADTQYF. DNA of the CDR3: TGCGCCAGCAGCTCAGGACAGGGTGCAGATACGCAGTATTTT.